Each of the 23 T cell receptor beta chains below was sequenced from the same sample in a study of blood T cells in healthy people across ages. A sample-barcoded 5' primer and a J-beta primer mix were used in a second PCR of about 7 to 12 cycles. TCRdb reprocessed the 5' RACE reads with MiXCR, giving one entry per CDR3 protein. The repertoire consists of fewer than 900,000 distinct CDR3 sequences, with 35% to 45% occurring once and the leading ten covering 20%. The sequencing input was blood. These receptor sequences come from an older woman in good health.

This clonotype has at least ten counts. CDR3: CASSPGEPSTDTQYF. The CDR3 region has the DNA TGTGCCAGCAGTCCAGGAGAGCCGTCCACAGATACGCAGTATTTT. The chain links TRBV7-3 to TRBJ2-3; no definite D call. The CDR3 sequence is 15 residues long. V gave up 6 bases and J gave up 2 bases, with 15 bases separating them. Per the germline V gene, CDR1 is SGHTA and CDR2 is FQGTGA.

The V gene is TRBV12-3 or TRBV12-4, the J gene TRBJ2-7; possible D gene TRBD1, 5 bases. The V end was cut by 0 bases, the J end by 10 bases, with 13 bases between. This CDR3 spans 13 amino acids. The CDR3 region is CASSLATTGAQYF. CDR3 DNA: TGTGCCAGCAGTTTAGCGACCACTGGGGCCCAGTACTTC.

This clonotype came up many times. A clone one base away is much larger, so this may be a read error. The chain couples TRBV29-1 to TRBJ2-5; D gene uncertain. This CDR3 region has 13 residues. Germline CDR1 and CDR2: SQVTM and ANQGSEA. Trimming removed 8 bases from V and 11 bases from J, with 24 bases in between. The CDR3 bases are TGCAGCTTCTTACCCCCCGTTATCAATGAGCAGTACTTC. Its protein product is CSFLPPVINEQYF.

The chain employs TRBV28 and TRBJ2-3; 9 bases match TRBD1. Per germline, CDR1 MDHEN and CDR2 SYDVKM. Unmatched junction bases numbered 4, after V lost 0 bases and J lost 6 bases. The CDR3 contains 15 residues. This chain's CDR3 is CASSLWGQGFDTQYF. In DNA form, the CDR3 reads TGTGCCAGCAGTTTATGGGGACAGGGTTTTGATACGCAGTATTTT.

This rearrangement joins TRBV27 to TRBJ1-6, with D hard to call. This CDR3 is built from 14 residues. V was shortened by 3 bases and J by 6 bases, with 9 bases between the two germline ends. From germline, CDR1 is MNHEY and CDR2 SMNVEV (reference sequence). The CDR3 is CASSFEGINSPLHF. CDR3 bases: TGTGCCAGCAGTTTTGAGGGAATTAATTCACCCCTCCACTTT.

With respect to this clonotype: Just one base apart from a much larger clone, this may be a read error. J is TRBJ2-1 and V is TRBV4-1; 7 bases are a match to TRBD1. CDR3 length: 15 residues. Per the germline V gene, CDR1 is MGHRA and CDR2 is YSYEKL. The junction had 6 bases not matched to a gene; V was cut back by 1 base and J by 6 bases. The CDR3 DNA reads as TGCGCCAGCAGCCAAGTAAGGACAGGCCCCAATGAGCAGTTCTTC. Encoded protein: CASSQVRTGPNEQFF.

The chain couples TRBV27 to TRBJ1-5, with TRBD1 as a possible D gene (5 bases). Germline assignment: CDR1 MNHEY and CDR2 SMNVEV (reference sequence). There are 15 residues in the CDR3. V was pared by 5 bases and J by 0 bases, with 11 bases between. The chain's CDR3 is CASSSLGVSNQPQHF. CDR3 nucleotide sequence: TGTGCCAGCAGTAGTTTGGGGGTTAGCAATCAGCCCCAGCATTTT.

As to this clonotype: An end of the junction does not agree with germline; a read error may underlie this. This chain joins TRBV5-5 and TRBJ2-7; tentatively, D is TRBD1 (6 bases). Per germline, CDR1 SGHKS and CDR2 YYEKEE (reference sequence). The CDR3 is 15 amino acids. DNA for the CDR3: TGTGCCAGCATCCAAGACGGGACAATTTCCTACGAGCAGTACTTT. Residues: CASIQDGTISYEQYF.

The V call is TRBV12-3 or TRBV12-4, the J call TRBJ2-3; a weak D match, TRBD2 (5 bases). V lost 5 bases, J lost 2 bases, and 11 bases lay in between. This CDR3 comprises 14 residues. The CDR3 DNA is TGTGCCAGCAGTATAGGGAGAATCACAGATACGCAGTATTTT. As protein: CASSIGRITDTQYF.

Only a few counts were recorded for this clonotype. The rearrangement links TRBV5-1 to TRBJ2-7; D ambiguous. This CDR3 has 13 residues. V was trimmed by 7 bases and J by 1 base, leaving 12 bases between them. Germline assignment: CDR1 SGHRS and CDR2 YFSETQ. CDR3 DNA: TGCGCCAGCCGAACGGATGCATCCTACGAGCAGTACTTC. This codes for CASRTDASYEQYF.

Only a few counts were recorded for this clonotype. The chain recombines TRBV29-1 with TRBJ1-6, with TRBD1 as a possible D gene (5 bases). This CDR3 comprises 14 residues. Per the germline V gene, CDR1 is SQVTM and CDR2 is ANQGSEA. Trimming removed 4 bases at V and 7 bases at J, with 14 bases between. The CDR3 sequence is CSVATDTRNSPLHF. The CDR3 DNA is TGCAGCGTTGCTACGGACACCAGAAATTCACCCCTCCACTTT. The full variable domain, its missing parts supplied by reference TRBV29-1 and TRBJ1-6, is SAVISQKPSRDICQRGTSLTIQCQVDSQVTMMFWYRQQPGQSLTLIATANQGSEATYESGFVIDKFPISRPNLTFSTLTVSNMSPEDSSIYLCSVATDTRNSPLHFGNGTRLTVT.

The CDR3 DNA is TGTGCCAGCAGCCAAGGAGTAGCGAACTCCTACGAGCAGTACTTC. Its translation: CASSQGVANSYEQYF. V is TRBV3-1 and J is TRBJ2-7; possibly TRBD2 for D (5 bases). Germline-derived CDR1 and CDR2 are LGHDT and YNNKEL (reference sequence). Trimming removed 1 base at V and 0 bases at J, with 10 bases between. The CDR3 loop spans 15 amino acids.

This clonotype was counted many times. The genes are TRBV12-3 or TRBV12-4 and TRBJ2-7, with TRBD1 matching over 11 bases. Trimming at V came to 6 bases and at J to 1 base, leaving 5 bases not matched to a gene. The CDR3 is 15 amino acids. In DNA, the CDR3 is TGTGCCAGCAGCCCTGGACAGGGGGCTTCCTACGAGCAGTACTTC. Translation gives CASSPGQGASYEQYF.

The rearrangement joins TRBV9 to TRBJ2-4, with 7 positions matching TRBD2. The V segment lost 2 bases and the J segment 7 bases; nucleotides outside the gene matches: 12. Looked up from germline, CDR1 is SGDLS and CDR2 is YYNGEE. This CDR3 is 16 amino acids long. The CDR3 spells CASSVGVGRASNIQYF. The DNA for the CDR3 is TGTGCCAGCAGCGTTGGTGTAGGGAGGGCGTCGAACATTCAGTACTTC. The full variable domain, its missing parts supplied by reference TRBV9 and TRBJ2-4, is DSGVTQTPKHLITATGQRVTLRCSPRSGDLSVYWYQQSLDQGLQFLIQYYNGEERAKGNILERFSAQQFPDLHSELNLSSLELGDSALYFCASSVGVGRASNIQYFGAGTRLSVL.

The chain couples TRBV5-1 to TRBJ2-1, with 11 bases that match TRBD2. The germline gives CDR1 SGHRS, CDR2 YFSETQ. With 0 bases clipped from V and 8 bases from J, the junction kept 7 bases outside the gene matches. The CDR3 covers 16 residues. Here the CDR3 DNA reads TGCGCCAGCAGCTTGGTTCTAGCGGGAGGTTGCTATGAGCAGTTCTTC. It yields the protein CASSLVLAGGCYEQFF. Using reference TRBV5-1 and TRBJ2-1 for the parts outside the CDR3, the full variable domain is KAGVTQTPRYLIKTRGQQVTLSCSPISGHRSVSWYQQTPGQGLQFLFEYFSETQRNKGNFPGRFSGRQFSNSRSEMNVSTLELGDSALYLCASSLVLAGGCYEQFFGPGTRLTVL.

This clonotype was recorded only once. This sequence joins TRBV27 and TRBJ2-1, with a possible D match to TRBD2 (7 bases). CDR1 MNHEY and CDR2 SMNVEV come from the germline V gene (reference sequence). V lost 2 bases and J lost 11, with 19 bases in between. The CDR3 length is 15 residues. The CDR3 loop is CASSLDSQGRGKQFF. For the CDR3, the DNA is TGTGCCAGCAGTTTAGACTCTCAGGGGAGGGGTAAGCAGTTCTTC.

With regard to this clonotype: This could be a read error, since a much larger clone is one nucleotide away. V and J are TRBV28 and TRBJ2-5; TRBD2 agrees at 9 bases. The junction had 14 bases not matched to a gene; V was cut back by 4 bases and J by 11 bases. The CDR3 has 15 amino acids. CDR1 and CDR2 (germline): MDHEN, SYDVKM. The CDR3, as DNA: TGTGCCAGCAGTTCTGGACTAGCGAGGGGCAATGAGCAGTACTTC. This gives the protein CASSSGLARGNEQYF.

This clonotype showed up just a few times. The chain has TRBV6-5 and TRBJ2-4, with D unclear. In germline, CDR1 is MNHEY, CDR2 SVGAGI. The ends were cut back, 6 bases at V and 6 bases at J, with 12 bases in the middle. This CDR3 spans 13 amino acids. CDR3 in DNA: TGTGCCAGCAGGGAATTGGCCCTAAACATTCAGTACTTC. Translating it yields CASRELALNIQYF.

The CDR3 DNA is TGTGCCAGCAGTTACGACAGGGTTGGTCAGCCCCAGCATTTT. Encoded protein: CASSYDRVGQPQHF. This chain connects TRBV6-5 to TRBJ1-5; 7 bases agree with TRBD1. Germline V gene lookup returns CDR1 MNHEY and CDR2 SVGAGI. V lost 2 bases to trimming and J lost 6 bases; unmatched junction nucleotides: 4. This CDR3 region has 14 residues.

V usage is TRBV5-1 and J usage is TRBJ2-3, with a possible D match to TRBD2 (6 bases). V dropped 3 bases and J dropped 0 bases, with 8 bases sitting between them. CDR3 size: 14 residues. Per germline, CDR1 SGHRS and CDR2 YFSETQ. For the CDR3, the DNA is TGCGCCAGCAGCTCGGAGGGCAGCACAGATACGCAGTATTTT. Translation gives CASSSEGSTDTQYF.

The chain employs TRBV12-3 or TRBV12-4 and TRBJ2-7, with 9 bases aligning to TRBD1. V was clipped by 9 bases and J by 4 bases; unmatched bases: 10. CDR3 size: 14 residues. The CDR3 nucleotides read TGTGCCAGTGTTCCGGGACAGGGAAATTACGAGCAGTACTTC. Protein product: CASVPGQGNYEQYF.

This clonotype was found a few times. J is TRBJ1-1 and V is TRBV11-2; no clear D gene. The CDR3 sequence is 16 residues long. Germline CDR1 and CDR2: SGHAT and FQNNGV. Trimming took 3 bases from V and 1 from J, leaving 15 bases between them. The CDR3 protein is CASSFVSGPRNTEAFF. The DNA of the CDR3 is TGTGCCAGCAGCTTCGTCTCGGGCCCTCGGAACACTGAAGCTTTCTTT.

The chain is built from TRBV6-6 and TRBJ1-5; 8 nucleotides match TRBD1. Per the germline V gene, CDR1 is MNHNY and CDR2 is SVGAGI (reference sequence). The CDR3 contains 16 residues. V was clipped by 4 bases and J by 6 bases; unmatched bases: 11. The CDR3, as DNA: TGTGCCAGCAGTTCCCGGGAAACAGGGGGTTCTCAGCCCCAGCATTTT. This codes for CASSSRETGGSQPQHF.